Included here is one T cell receptor (beta chain) sequence, with context. What it recognizes is unknown. Ophthalmopathy patients showed a Clinical Activity Score of at least 3, NOSPECS grade of at least 4 and duration under 3 months. Exclusion of a patient resulted from uncontrolled infection, other autoimmune disease, pregnancy or lactation. Each diagnosis was grounded in clinical symptoms, serum thyroxine and TRAb, thyroid ultrasound, and orbital computed tomography. This specimen comes from a study of T cells in Graves' hyperthyroidism and ophthalmopathy. Germline V gene data show CDR1 as MNHNS and CDR2 as SASEGT. V gave up 6 bases and J gave up 5 bases, with 20 bases separating them. The CDR3 has 15 residues. Amplified regions were TCR beta CDR3 sequences from RNA transcripts. The TCR CDR3 first-round RT-PCR relied on the HTBI primer set. TCRdb redid the calling of the multiplex PCR reads with MiXCR, one entry per CDR3 protein. In the table there are around 400,000 distinct CDR3 sequences, around 15% of which are singletons.

Study-wide findings and caveats: Ophthalmopathy could be told apart from stable hyperthyroidism with a 13 V-J model.

This receptor was taken from a woman aged 60-70 years with Graves' ophthalmopathy. The chain carries TRBV6-1 and TRBJ2-7; D uncertain. Sample: blood. The CDR3 spells CASSLYPVGAHEQYF. CDR3 nucleotides: TGTGCCAGCAGCCTATACCCCGTCGGAGCCCACGAGCAGTACTTC.